The clone carrying this TCR beta chain was detected many times. The data belong to a study of low-dose radiotherapy and immunotherapy resistance in tumors. The CDR3 consists of 13 residues. In germline, CDR1 is GTSNPN, CDR2 SVGIG (reference sequence). Unmatched junction bases numbered 5, after V lost 8 bases and J lost 2 bases. Noted time point: before trial treatment. Gene-specific TRAV and TRBV primers were used for first-strand cDNA, covering alpha and beta chains. Both a constant-region primer and a V-primer adapter served to amplify TCRs across roughly 21 PCR cycles. Through in vitro transcription, the mRNA that had been isolated was amplified. Each CDR3 protein gets one entry after TCRdb re-called the reads with MiXCR. The repertoire holds tens of thousands of distinct CDR3 sequences, roughly 30% seen once, with approximately 10% in the top ten.

Material: PBMCs, obtained before treatment. The chain recombines TRBV30 with TRBJ2-7; 11 bases line up with TRBD2. This receptor was taken from a female donor with ovarian cancer. The CDR3, as DNA: TGTGCCGGGCTACTAGCGGGAGCCTACGAGCAGTACTTC. Protein sequence: CAGLLAGAYEQYF.